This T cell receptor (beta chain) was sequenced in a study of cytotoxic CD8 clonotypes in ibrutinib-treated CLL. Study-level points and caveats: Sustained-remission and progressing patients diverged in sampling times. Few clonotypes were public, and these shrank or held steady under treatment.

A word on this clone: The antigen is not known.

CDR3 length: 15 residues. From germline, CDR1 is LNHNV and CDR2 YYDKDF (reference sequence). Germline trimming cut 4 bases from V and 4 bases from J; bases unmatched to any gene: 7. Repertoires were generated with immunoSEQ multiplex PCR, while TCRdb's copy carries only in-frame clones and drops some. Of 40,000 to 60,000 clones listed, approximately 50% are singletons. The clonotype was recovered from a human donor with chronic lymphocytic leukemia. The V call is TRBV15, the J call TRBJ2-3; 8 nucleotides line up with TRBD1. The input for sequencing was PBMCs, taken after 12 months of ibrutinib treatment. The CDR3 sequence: CATSKTGVNPDTQYF. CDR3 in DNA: TGTGCCACCAGCAAGACAGGGGTGAACCCAGATACGCAGTATTTT.